This T cell receptor beta chain was observed in a study of beta chain features in type 1 diabetes. Study-level findings and limits: Type 1 diabetes patients had TCRB CDR3s that were shorter (moderately but significantly so) in all four CD4+ subsets. In the patient group, naive, central memory and Treg TCRB repertoires seemed more alike than in the healthy donor group.

Trimming removed 5 bases at V and 1 base at J, with 14 bases between. This CDR3 region has 15 residues. The V gene's germline CDR1 is SEHNR and CDR2 FQNEAQ (reference sequence). Expressed TCRB transcripts were sequenced because the isolated RNA had all been reverse transcribed beforehand. The method was immunoSEQ multiplex PCR; TCRdb's version includes in-frame clones alone and lacks a portion of them. The table shows around 650,000 clones, with under 15% occurring only once. The collection from each donor was one heparinised blood draw averaging approximately 110 mL. Cells sorted by CD45RO/CCR7/CD25/CD127/CD95/CD27 comprised CD4+ naive, central memory, regulatory and stem cell-like memory cells. Purity of each sorted population was above 95%. This clone was counted only a few times. Its antigen is not known.

Material: naive CD4+ T cells from blood. The V call is TRBV7-9, the J call TRBJ2-5, with no clear D. The sequence was obtained from a man aged 25 to 40 with type 1 diabetes. CDR3 residues: CASSQAVAGQETQYF. DNA for the CDR3: TGTGCCAGCAGCCAGGCCGTGGCAGGCCAAGAGACCCAGTACTTC.